The next 5 T cell receptor beta chains were all read from a single sample in a study of blood T cell repertoires in COVID-19 (dated by TCRdb to 2018 to 2021). Library construction relied on the immunoSEQ multiplex PCR assay. Here the immuneACCESS table is served through TCRdb, limited to in-frame sequences with V and J called. Missing clones are a known gap in these copies; in checked studies unresolved V genes cover under half, and the rest lacks a known reason. In this sample the table shows 200,000 to 300,000 clones, roughly 91% of which occur a single time. In total, the top ten clones hold more than 0.65% of the sample. Sequencing was performed on peripheral blood. The receptors shown here come from a man aged 25 to 40 with COVID-19, enrolled during active disease.

The genes are TRBV18 and TRBJ1-2, with D possibly TRBD1 on 5 matching bases. CDR3 length equals 16 residues. The germline V gene encodes CDR1 KGHSH and CDR2 LQKENI. The V end lost 0 bases, the J end lost 4 bases, and 15 bases lay between the germline ends. CDR3 nucleotide sequence: TGTGCCAGCTCACCACCGTCAGTGGGGGGTTCCTATGGCTACACCTTC. Translation: CASSPPSVGGSYGYTF.

The chain employs TRBV9 and TRBJ2-7; no definite D call. Trimming stripped 3 bases from V and 2 bases from J, with 9 bases between. This CDR3 has 13 amino acids. CDR1 is SGDLS and CDR2 is YYNGEE in the germline V gene. This CDR3 is CASSGSSAYEQYF. The CDR3 DNA follows: TGTGCCAGCAGCGGGTCGTCGGCCTACGAGCAGTACTTC.

This clone was detected only a few times. V gene TRBV5-1 combines with J gene TRBJ1-3; 7 bases match TRBD1. This CDR3 is built from 14 residues. Germline lookup yields CDR1 SGHRS and CDR2 YFSETQ. With 2 bases clipped from V and 2 bases from J, the junction kept 1 base outside the gene matches. The CDR3 nucleotides are TGCGCCAGCAGCTTTGGACAGGCTGGAAACACCATATATTTT. Residues: CASSFGQAGNTIYF. Full variable domain (remainder filled in from reference TRBV5-1 and TRBJ1-3): KAGVTQTPRYLIKTRGQQVTLSCSPISGHRSVSWYQQTPGQGLQFLFEYFSETQRNKGNFPGRFSGRQFSNSRSEMNVSTLELGDSALYLCASSFGQAGNTIYFGEGSWLTVV.

This chain uses TRBV7-6 with TRBJ1-3; D not certain. The CDR3 is made up of 16 amino acids. Germline V gene lookup returns CDR1 SGHVS and CDR2 FNYEAQ. V was trimmed by 1 base and J by 1 base, leaving 11 bases between them. This CDR3 is CASSLGDIPSGNTIYF. In DNA, the CDR3 is TGTGCCAGCAGCTTAGGAGATATCCCGTCTGGAAACACCATATATTTT.

The chain couples TRBV7-3 to TRBJ2-3; D is ambiguous. CDR1 is SGHTA, CDR2 FQGTGA, per germline. With 0 bases removed from V and 2 bases from J, the gap between germline ends came to 9 bases. The CDR3 consists of 15 residues. The CDR3 coding sequence is TGTGCCAGCAGCTTAACTAGTCCCACCACAGATACGCAGTATTTT. Translated, it gives CASSLTSPTTDTQYF.